A single sample gave rise to the 10 T cell receptor beta chains below, sequenced in a study of response to subunit inactivated influenza vaccine (dated by TCRdb to between 2018 and 2020). Libraries were built with RT-PCR. Sequenced on an Illumina HiSeq 2500. TCRdb ran its own pipeline on the public reads, namely fastp trimming at Q25 and MiXCR clone calling, and kept in-frame beta chains. Rows with a matching CDR3 protein are joined into one entry that keeps the most common DNA and genes. Here the sample has roughly 710,000 distinct CDR3 sequences; 14% occur a single time. The ten largest account for roughly 7.2% of the sample. Sequences were derived from PBMCs from blood, sampled 14 to 15 days before vaccination. All receptors come from a man aged 50-60 years who received an inactivated influenza vaccine. Donor details come from another sample of the same person, matched by shared clones.

This clonotype occurred a few times. The V call is TRBV12-3 or TRBV12-4, the J call TRBJ1-4, with TRBD1 as a possible D gene (6 bases). CDR3 length: 15 amino acids. V dropped 5 bases and J dropped 10 bases, with 20 bases sitting between them. This chain's CDR3 is CASSHSRDKGGKLFF. The CDR3 region has the DNA TGTGCCAGCAGTCACTCCCGGGACAAGGGCGGAAAACTGTTTTTT.

This clonotype was seen repeatedly, ten times or more. The chain carries TRBV12-3 or TRBV12-4 and TRBJ1-5; the D is unclear. CDR3 length equals 13 residues. V lost 5 bases and J 5 bases, leaving 10 bases between the germline ends. CDR3 sequence (DNA): TGTGCCAGCAGTCCAGGACGGTATCAGCCCCAGCATTTT. It is translated as CASSPGRYQPQHF.

This clonotype was recorded at least ten times. V gene TRBV11-2 combines with J gene TRBJ2-5; 15 positions match TRBD2. The CDR3 runs 18 residues. Per the germline V gene, CDR1 is SGHAT and CDR2 is FQNNGV. J gave up 4 bases and V 5 bases, and 11 bases lay outside the gene matches. CDR3 sequence (DNA): TGTGCCAGCAGCCATCGACCAGGACTAGCGGGAGGGTCAGAGACCCAGTACTTC. Translated, it gives CASSHRPGLAGGSETQYF.

There are many counts of this clonotype. This rearrangement joins TRBV10-3 to TRBJ2-1; 10 nucleotides agree with TRBD2. Germline CDR1 ENHRY, CDR2 SYGVKD. The CDR3 length is 18 residues. Losses at the gene ends were 4 bases for V and 0 bases for J; bases not matched to a gene: 9. The CDR3 protein is CAISGPSGGQSSYNEQFF. The CDR3 region has the DNA TGTGCCATCAGTGGTCCTAGCGGGGGCCAGAGCTCCTACAATGAGCAGTTCTTC.

The chain has TRBV4-2 and TRBJ2-5, with D possibly being TRBD1 (5 bases). The CDR3 covers 14 residues. Germline V CDR1 and CDR2: LGHNA, YNFKEQ. Trimming stripped 5 bases from V and 1 base from J, with 11 bases between. The DNA for the CDR3 is TGTGCCAGCAGCTCTACGACAGCCCAAGAGACCCAGTACTTC. It is translated as CASSSTTAQETQYF.

This clonotype was seen at least ten times. V usage is TRBV24-1 and J usage is TRBJ2-5; D perhaps matches TRBD2 (6 bases). The V gene's germline CDR1 is KGHDR and CDR2 SFDVKD. CDR3 size: 15 residues. Trimming took 1 base from V and 2 from J, leaving 10 bases between them. The DNA for the CDR3 is TGTGCCACCAGTGATTTTAAGGCGGGACAAGAGACCCAGTACTTC. Its translation: CATSDFKAGQETQYF.

This clonotype was seen a few times. The chain links TRBV4-1 to TRBJ2-3, with TRBD2 identical over 10 bases. Germline V gene data show CDR1 as MGHRA and CDR2 as YSYEKL. J lost 6 bases, V lost 3 bases, and 6 bases had no gene match. This CDR3 region has 15 residues. The CDR3 here is CASSQLAGGFDTQYF. Here the CDR3 DNA reads TGCGCCAGCAGCCAGTTAGCGGGGGGTTTTGATACGCAGTATTTT.

This clonotype appeared many times. The V gene is TRBV28, the J gene TRBJ1-5; weak D call: TRBD1 (6 bases). Between the trimmed V and J ends, which lost 5 bases and 3 bases, there was a span of 17 bases. CDR1 and CDR2 from the germline V gene are MDHEN and SYDVKM. The CDR3 sequence is 16 residues long. The CDR3 sequence: CASSPLKQGYNQPQHF. As DNA, the CDR3 is TGTGCCAGCAGTCCCTTGAAACAGGGTTACAATCAGCCCCAGCATTTT.

The V gene is TRBV5-5, the J gene TRBJ1-1; no definite D call. The CDR3 spans 15 residues. V was cut by 0 bases and J by 4 bases, with 13 bases left in between. Germline V lookup: CDR1 SGHKS, CDR2 YYEKEE (reference sequence). DNA for the CDR3: TGTGCCAGCAGCTTGGAAGGGCTCGCGGGCACTGAAGCTTTCTTT. It encodes CASSLEGLAGTEAFF.

This clonotype was seen more than once but under ten times. The chain couples TRBV15 to TRBJ1-1, with 7 positions matching TRBD1. Germline V gene data show CDR1 as LNHNV and CDR2 as YYDKDF (reference sequence). V was pared by 4 bases and J by 0 bases, with 5 bases of the junction left unmatched. The CDR3 spans 15 residues. CDR3 nucleotide sequence: TGTGCCACCAGCAATCCCGGGACAGTGAACACTGAAGCTTTCTTT. Its translation: CATSNPGTVNTEAFF.